This TCR beta chain was obtained from a study of blood T cell repertoires in COVID-19. For the study at large: PBMCs, B-cell-depleted T cells, or T cells were the source of the cDNA or gDNA that made up the material.

Authors' analysis steps: Cell counts per sample came from amplifying reference gene primers. Some clones are missing from TCRdb's copy, which holds only in-frame ones; the method was immunoSEQ multiplex PCR. That table furnishes V, J and clone size, whereas the DNA furnished D and trimming. This table has over 90,000 clones, 90% appearing once. Germline CDR1 reads SGHNT; CDR2 reads YENEEA. The CDR3 runs to 15 residues. Trimming stripped 5 bases from V and 3 bases from J, with 13 bases between. The receptor was isolated from a man over 45 with acute or convalescent COVID-19. Sequenced: peripheral blood. The chain recombines TRBV11-3 with TRBJ2-2; TRBD2 might be the D (5 bases). CDR3 DNA: TGTGCCAGCAGCGCAAAAGCGGTCTACACCGGGGAGCTGTTTTTT. Translated: CASSAKAVYTGELFF.